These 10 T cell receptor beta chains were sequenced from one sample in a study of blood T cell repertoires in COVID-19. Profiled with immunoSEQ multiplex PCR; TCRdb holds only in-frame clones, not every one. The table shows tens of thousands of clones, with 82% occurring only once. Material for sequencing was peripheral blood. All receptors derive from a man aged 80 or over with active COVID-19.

CDR3 nucleotides: TGTGCCAGCAGCCCCCGGGGACAGGGTTCCTACGAGCAGTACTTC. It translates to CASSPRGQGSYEQYF. The V and J genes are TRBV7-8 and TRBJ2-7; 9 nucleotides agree with TRBD1. This CDR3 is built from 15 residues. Germline V gene lookup returns CDR1 SGHVS and CDR2 FQNEAQ. V lost 5 bases and J lost 1; bases outside the gene matches: 6.

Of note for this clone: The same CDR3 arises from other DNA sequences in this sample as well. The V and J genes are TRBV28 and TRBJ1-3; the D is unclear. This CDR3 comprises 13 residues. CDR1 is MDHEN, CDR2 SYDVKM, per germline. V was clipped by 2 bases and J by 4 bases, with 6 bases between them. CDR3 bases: TGTGCCAGCAGTTTACTTCAGGGAAACACCATATATTTT. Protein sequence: CASSLLQGNTIYF.

The CDR3 nucleotides read TGTGCCAGCAGCTTAGCGCGGGCTAGCGGGGGCCAAAACATTCAGTACTTC. This gives the protein CASSLARASGGQNIQYF. This rearrangement joins TRBV7-2 to TRBJ2-4; 10 nucleotides align to TRBD2. After removal of 0 bases from V and 5 bases from J, the junction contained 7 bases not matched to a gene. From germline, CDR1 is SGHTA and CDR2 FQGNSA. The CDR3 length is 17 residues.

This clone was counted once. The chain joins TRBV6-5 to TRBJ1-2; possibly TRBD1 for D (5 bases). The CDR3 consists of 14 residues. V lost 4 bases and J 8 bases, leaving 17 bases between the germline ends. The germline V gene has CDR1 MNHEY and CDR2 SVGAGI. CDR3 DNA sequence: TGTGCCAGCAGTTGGGACCAGCGGGCTGACGGCTACACCTTC. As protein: CASSWDQRADGYTF.

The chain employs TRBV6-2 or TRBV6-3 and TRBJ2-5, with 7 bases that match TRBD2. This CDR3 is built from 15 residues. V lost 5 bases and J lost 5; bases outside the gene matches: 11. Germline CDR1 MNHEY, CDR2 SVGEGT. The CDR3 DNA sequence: TGTGCCAGCAGTCCACTGGGAGGGCACGGGGAGACCCAGTACTTC. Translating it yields CASSPLGGHGETQYF.

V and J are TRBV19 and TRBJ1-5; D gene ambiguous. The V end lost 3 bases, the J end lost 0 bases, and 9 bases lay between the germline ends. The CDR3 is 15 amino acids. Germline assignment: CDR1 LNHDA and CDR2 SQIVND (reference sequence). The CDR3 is CASSMTYYSNQPQHF. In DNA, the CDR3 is TGTGCCAGTAGTATGACTTATTATAGCAATCAGCCCCAGCATTTT.

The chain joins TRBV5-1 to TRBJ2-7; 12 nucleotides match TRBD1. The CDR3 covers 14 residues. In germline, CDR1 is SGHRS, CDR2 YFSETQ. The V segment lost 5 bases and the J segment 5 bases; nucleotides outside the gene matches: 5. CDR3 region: CASRGTGGNDEQYF. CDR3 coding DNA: TGCGCCAGCAGGGGGACAGGGGGCAACGACGAGCAGTACTTC.

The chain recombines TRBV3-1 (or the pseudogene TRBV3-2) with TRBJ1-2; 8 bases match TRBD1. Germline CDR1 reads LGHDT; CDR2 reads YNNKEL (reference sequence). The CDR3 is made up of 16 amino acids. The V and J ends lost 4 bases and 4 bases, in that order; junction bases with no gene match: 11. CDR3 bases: TGTGCCAGCAGCCGGAGACCCGCTGACAGGGGCTATGGCTACACCTTC. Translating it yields CASSRRPADRGYGYTF.

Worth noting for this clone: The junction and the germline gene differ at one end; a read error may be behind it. The CDR3 protein is CASSSPGQGNYGYTF. DNA of the CDR3: TGTGCCAGCTCATCACCGGGACAGGGGAACTATGGCTACACCTTC. V is TRBV18 and J is TRBJ1-2, with 10 bases aligning to TRBD1. CDR3 length: 15 residues. Germline V lookup: CDR1 KGHSH, CDR2 LQKENI.

Written as DNA, the CDR3 is TGTGCCAGCAGCCAAGACCTGACAGGGGCCCATCTGACTGAAGCTTTCTTT. Protein sequence: CASSQDLTGAHLTEAFF. This sequence joins TRBV14 and TRBJ1-1, with TRBD1 matching 8 bases. CDR1 and CDR2 from the germline V gene are SGHDN and FVKESK. Unmatched junction bases numbered 11, after V lost 0 bases and J lost 5 bases. This CDR3 comprises 17 residues.